Each of the 6 T cell receptor beta chains below was sequenced from the same sample in a study of blood T cell repertoires in COVID-19. Generated by immunoSEQ multiplex PCR, the TCRdb table keeps only in-frame clones and is missing some. The top ten hold around 1.6% of the sample, which has 250,000 to 350,000 clones, roughly 80% seen once. Sequenced sample: peripheral blood. These receptors all stem from a human donor with COVID-19, enrolled during active disease. The donor label of this sample is uncertain.

This clone has just a few counts. The chain joins TRBV2 to TRBJ2-3, with TRBD2 matching 11 bases. The CDR3 totals 18 residues. With 6 bases clipped from V and 8 bases from J, the junction kept 19 bases outside the gene matches. CDR1 SNHLY and CDR2 FYNNEI come from the germline V gene. CDR3: CASSSPGLAEEGGATQYF. Here the CDR3 DNA reads TGTGCCAGCAGCAGCCCGGGACTAGCGGAGGAGGGGGGAGCTACGCAGTATTTT.

The table lists this clone with a few counts. The chain carries TRBV4-1 and TRBJ2-3, with 11 bases identical to TRBD2. This CDR3 region has 21 residues. J gave up 1 base and V 1 base, and 16 bases lay outside the gene matches. Germline loops: CDR1 MGHRA, CDR2 YSYEKL. CDR3 bases: TGCGCCAGCAGCCAAGGAAGGTGGGCTAGCGGGAGGAGGATACGCACAGATACGCAGTATTTT. Its protein is CASSQGRWASGRRIRTDTQYF.

V is TRBV27 and J is TRBJ1-2, with unresolved D. There are 13 residues in the CDR3. Germline loops: CDR1 MNHEY, CDR2 SMNVEV (reference sequence). V lost 7 bases and J 5 bases, leaving 14 bases between the germline ends. For the CDR3, the DNA is TGTGCCAGCACCCCCCCACAAGATTATGGCTACACCTTC. As protein: CASTPPQDYGYTF.

The rearrangement links TRBV29-1 to TRBJ2-3; 11 nucleotides agree with TRBD2. Germline CDR1 SQVTM, CDR2 ANQGSEA. This CDR3 is built from 16 residues. Trimming removed 6 bases from V and 1 base from J; junction bases left unmatched: 9. The CDR3 is CSVDYSGRAGTDTQYF. The CDR3 DNA is TGCAGCGTAGACTATAGCGGGAGGGCCGGCACAGATACGCAGTATTTT.

This clone showed up just once. This rearrangement joins TRBV27 to TRBJ1-1; possibly TRBD1 for D (6 bases). Trimming pared 6 bases from V and 4 bases from J, leaving 6 bases between. From germline, CDR1 is MNHEY and CDR2 SMNVEV (reference sequence). The CDR3 is 11 amino acids. Written as DNA, the CDR3 is TGTGCCAGCAGGGGGGCCACTGAAGCTTTCTTT. Translation gives CASRGATEAFF.

This chain connects TRBV2 to TRBJ2-3; TRBD2 matches at 7 bases. Germline CDR1 and CDR2: SNHLY and FYNNEI. The junction had 8 bases not matched to a gene; V was cut back by 6 bases and J by 2 bases. The CDR3 runs to 15 residues. For the CDR3, the DNA is TGTGCCAGCAGGTATCGAGCGGGAATCACAGATACGCAGTATTTT. Protein sequence: CASRYRAGITDTQYF.